Each of the 5 T cell receptor beta chains below was sequenced from the same sample in a study of cytomegalovirus exposure and HLA in healthy donors. Profiling relied on immunoSEQ multiplex PCR, and the TCRdb table lists in-frame clones only, not all of them. This table has 200,000 to 250,000 clones, roughly nine tenths appearing once. Sequencing used PBMCs. These receptors all come from a man aged 18 to 30 in good health and CMV-seropositive.

The chain carries TRBV27 and TRBJ2-7, with 7 bases lining up with TRBD1. CDR1 MNHEY and CDR2 SMNVEV come from the germline V gene (reference sequence). This CDR3 has 15 amino acids. The trim removed 1 base at V and 3 bases at J, leaving 6 bases unmatched. The CDR3 nucleotides are TGTGCCAGCAGTTTATGGGGACAGAGCGGCTACGAGCAGTACTTC. This sequence encodes CASSLWGQSGYEQYF.

CDR3 nucleotide sequence: TGTGCCATCAGTGAGTCGGCCGGAAATATAGCATCGGATACGCAGTATTTT. Its protein product is CAISESAGNIASDTQYF. The chain uses TRBV10-3 and TRBJ2-3, with D uncertain. Trimming removed 0 bases from V and 6 bases from J, with 19 bases in between. CDR3 length: 17 residues. CDR1 is ENHRY and CDR2 is SYGVKD in the germline V gene.

V and J are TRBV5-1 and TRBJ2-5; a weak D match, TRBD1 (6 bases). Germline V CDR1 and CDR2: SGHRS, YFSETQ. Trimming removed 2 bases from V and 5 bases from J, with 13 bases in between. The CDR3 runs to 14 residues. The CDR3 DNA is TGCGCCAGCAGCTTTGGGGGCGGGCGGGAGACCCAGTACTTC. It is translated as CASSFGGGRETQYF.

This rearrangement joins TRBV10-2 to TRBJ1-3; unclear D gene. The ends were cut back, 2 bases at V and 4 bases at J, with 12 bases in the middle. The CDR3 totals 15 residues. Germline V gene sequence: CDR1 WSHSY, CDR2 SAAADI. The CDR3 DNA reads TGCGCCAGCAGTGAGGGGGAACTGCTCGGAAACACCATATATTTT. It yields the protein CASSEGELLGNTIYF.

This clone was observed a single time. This sequence joins TRBV14 and TRBJ2-3; 7 bases are a match to TRBD1. J gave up 6 bases and V 4 bases, and 1 base lay outside the gene matches. The CDR3 covers 12 residues. In germline, CDR1 is SGHDN, CDR2 FVKESK. The CDR3 region has the DNA TGTGCCAGCAGCCTCAGGGGGGATACGCAGTATTTT. As protein: CASSLRGDTQYF.